This TCR beta chain came from a study of T cells in Graves' hyperthyroidism and ophthalmopathy. The CDR3 extends over 12 amino acids. Germline V gives CDR1 SQVTM, CDR2 ANQGSEA. TCR beta CDR3 regions were amplified from RNA. The HTBI primer set was used in a first-round RT-PCR of the TCR CDR3. TCRdb analysed the multiplex PCR reads with MiXCR anew, one entry per CDR3 protein. Of about 160,000 distinct CDR3 sequences in the sample, over 8% were seen once. This clonotype showed up many times. An end of the junction differs from the germline gene, which may be a read error. This sequence was found in a woman aged 18 to 35 with Graves' hyperthyroidism that later progressed to Graves' ophthalmopathy. The sample taken for sequencing was blood. V gene TRBV29-1 combines with J gene TRBJ2-7; D may be TRBD1 (5 bases). The CDR3 bases are TGCAGCGCACAGGTTTCATCCTCCGAGCAGTACTTC. It specifies CSAQVSSSEQYF.